These 8 T cell receptor beta chains came from one sample sequenced in a study of T cells in Graves' hyperthyroidism and ophthalmopathy. The investigators amplified TCR beta CDR3 regions from RNA transcripts. Initially, a first-round RT-PCR of the TCR CDR3 employed the HTBI primer set. TCRdb used MiXCR to reprocess the multiplex PCR reads, holding one entry per CDR3 protein. The table shows about 360,000 distinct CDR3 sequences, with less than 15% occurring only once. The sample taken for sequencing was blood. The receptors derive from a woman between 18 and 30 years old with Graves' hyperthyroidism.

In its sample, this clonotype was seen many times. This rearrangement joins TRBV19 to TRBJ1-1; D gene unclear. Germline CDR1 and CDR2: LNHDA and SQIVND (reference sequence). The CDR3 spans 14 residues. Trimming shortened V by 0 bases and J by 1 base, and 6 bases separated the two germline ends. Written as DNA, the CDR3 is TGTGCCAGTAGTATAGATTCCTGGAACACTGAAGCTTTCTTT. Amino acids: CASSIDSWNTEAFF.

This clonotype has a count of ten or more. The genes are TRBV30 and TRBJ1-4, with D uncertain. The CDR3 extends over 15 amino acids. The germline V and J ends were trimmed by 0 bases and 0 bases, with 8 bases remaining between them. Germline values: CDR1 GTSNPN, CDR2 SVGIG (reference sequence). CDR3 region: CAWSVLGTTNEKLFF. The CDR3 coding sequence is TGTGCCTGGAGTGTACTGGGGACAACTAATGAAAAACTGTTTTTT.

This clonotype turned up a few times. The chain joins TRBV2 to TRBJ1-2; 8 bases fit TRBD1. Trimming at V came to 9 bases and at J to 7 bases, leaving 7 bases not matched to a gene. The CDR3 extends over 12 amino acids. CDR1 SNHLY and CDR2 FYNNEI come from the germline V gene. Here the CDR3 DNA reads TGTGCCAGAGGACAGGGAAGGCTTGGCTACACCTTC. It codes for CARGQGRLGYTF.

This clonotype was seen repeatedly, ten times or more. CDR3 amino acids: CAWSGGGYNEQFF. In DNA form, the CDR3 reads TGTGCCTGGAGTGGGGGTGGCTACAATGAGCAGTTCTTC. The V call is TRBV30, the J call TRBJ2-1; D gene unclear. V lost 1 base and J 3 bases, leaving 7 bases between the germline ends. The CDR3 totals 13 residues. The V gene's germline CDR1 is GTSNPN and CDR2 SVGIG (reference sequence).

The chain carries TRBV27 and TRBJ1-2, with D possibly being TRBD1 (5 bases). This CDR3 is 16 amino acids long. Trimming removed 1 base at V and 0 bases at J, with 12 bases between. The germline gives CDR1 MNHEY, CDR2 SMNVEV (reference sequence). DNA of the CDR3: TGTGCCAGCAGTTTATTTCCGACAGCATCTAACTATGGCTACACCTTC. This codes for CASSLFPTASNYGYTF.

This clonotype was found many times. The chain has TRBV30 and TRBJ2-7; 9 nucleotides match TRBD2. V dropped 4 bases and J dropped 4; count of bases not matched to a gene: 8. This CDR3 has 14 residues. Germline assignment: CDR1 GTSNPN and CDR2 SVGIG (reference sequence). The CDR3 loop reads CAWKAGGPKYEQYF. CDR3 in DNA: TGTGCCTGGAAGGCGGGAGGGCCTAAGTACGAGCAGTACTTC.

The sample holds one count of this clonotype. The chain joins TRBV7-2 to TRBJ1-2; TRBD1 aligns across 11 bases. This CDR3 region has 16 residues. Germline CDR1 is SGHTA and CDR2 is FQGNSA. With V trimmed by 5 bases and J by 6 bases, 11 bases remained unmatched. CDR3 residues: CASSPLPGQGENGYTF. CDR3 nucleotides: TGTGCCAGCAGCCCCCTCCCGGGACAGGGGGAGAATGGCTACACCTTC.

The chain uses TRBV19 and TRBJ1-2, with D possibly being TRBD1 (6 bases). V was shortened by 3 bases and J by 4 bases, with 21 bases between the two germline ends. CDR1 is LNHDA and CDR2 is SQIVND in the germline V gene (reference sequence). This CDR3 has 17 residues. For the CDR3, the DNA is TGTGCCAGTAGTATGGGATTCAGGGGCCGACAATTCTATGGCTACACCTTC. Translation: CASSMGFRGRQFYGYTF.